This is a list of T cell receptor beta chains from one sample in a study of shared clonotypes between healthy human individuals. Using immunoSEQ multiplex PCR, the repertoire was profiled, and TCRdb retains in-frame clones only, with some absent. The repertoire has roughly 2.4 million clones, around 95% of them found once; the top ten carry over 0.1%. Sample: naive CD4+ T cells sorted from blood. These receptors all stem from a young man in good health. Both conserved end residues are part of each CDR3. A D gene is named only where the DNA matches it firmly. Some rows mark clone size as missing; the rest say once, few, many or name a class of expanded clone.

TRBV29-1,-,TRBJ1-2,14,TRBD1,CGVEDPDRVGGYTF,TGCGGCGTTGAAGACCCCGACAGGGTGGGTGGCTACACCTTC
TRBV10-3,-,TRBJ2-2,14,TRBD1,CAISLDRGFGELFF,TGTGCCATCAGCCTGGACAGGGGTTTCGGGGAGCTGTTTTTT
TRBV28,-,TRBJ1-1,15,TRBD1,CASSSTGYGNTEAFF,TGTGCCAGCAGTTCGACAGGGTACGGGAACACTGAAGCTTTCTTT
TRBV5-1,-,TRBJ2-2,14,TRBD1,CASSRDRQTGELFF,TGCGCCAGCAGCCGGGACAGGCAAACCGGGGAGCTGTTTTTT
TRBV5-1,-,TRBJ2-5,17,-,CASTSVPVTPAGETQYF,TGCGCCAGCACCTCAGTCCCCGTTACACCGGCGGGAGAGACCCAGTACTTC
TRBV2,once,TRBJ2-2,15,TRBD1,CASSGQGANTGELFF,TGTGCCAGCAGCGGACAGGGGGCGAACACCGGGGAGCTGTTTTTT
TRBV5-1,-,TRBJ2-7,15,-,CASSLGGSSSYEQYF,TGCGCCAGCAGCTTGGGAGGGTCCTCTTCCTACGAGCAGTACTTC
TRBV5-4,-,TRBJ2-2,14,-,CASSWRGNTGELFF,TGTGCCAGCAGCTGGCGGGGGAACACCGGGGAGCTGTTTTTT
TRBV6-1,-,TRBJ1-1,13,-,CASRGGENTEAFF,TGTGCCAGCAGGGGCGGAGAGAACACTGAAGCTTTCTTT
TRBV5-1,-,TRBJ2-7,14,-,CASSLERSSYEQYF,TGCGCCAGCAGCTTGGAGCGGAGCTCCTACGAGCAGTACTTC
TRBV6-5,-,TRBJ2-7,14,TRBD1,CASSRGQGPYEQYF,TGTGCCAGCAGCCGGGGACAGGGACCCTACGAGCAGTACTTC
TRBV7-9,-,TRBJ1-4,17,TRBD1,CASSLGGTVRGDEKLFF,TGTGCCAGCAGCTTAGGGGGGACAGTTCGTGGTGATGAAAAACTGTTTTTT
TRBV5-1,-,TRBJ2-6,18,-,CASSFPADRISGANVLTF,TGCGCCAGCAGCTTTCCCGCAGACCGGATCTCTGGGGCCAACGTCCTGACTTTC
TRBV6-5,-,TRBJ2-3,13,-,CASSYPGKDTQYF,TGTGCCAGCAGTTACCCGGGAAAAGATACGCAGTATTTT
TRBV6-5,-,TRBJ2-2,14,TRBD1,CASGQGVGGGELFF,TGTGCCAGCGGACAGGGGGTCGGAGGCGGGGAGCTGTTTTTT
TRBV25-1,-,TRBJ1-2,16,-,CASSEYHPTGGSSYTF,TGTGCCAGCAGTGAATACCACCCCACGGGGGGTTCGAGCTACACCTTC
TRBV28,-,TRBJ2-3,16,-,CASSSNQWGPTDTQYF,TGTGCCAGCAGTTCAAATCAATGGGGGCCCACAGATACGCAGTATTTT
TRBV5-1,-,TRBJ1-1,14,TRBD1,CASSSGSPDRVAFF,TGCGCCAGCAGCTCAGGGAGTCCAGACAGGGTAGCTTTCTTT
TRBV4-1,-,TRBJ2-3,18,TRBD2,CASSQGPLTSGVADTQYF,TGCGCCAGCAGCCAAGGCCCTCTGACTAGCGGGGTGGCAGATACGCAGTATTTT
TRBV18,-,TRBJ1-6,14,TRBD1,CASSPTGKNSPLHF,TGTGCCAGCTCCCCGACAGGGAAGAACTCACCCCTCCACTTT
TRBV5-1,-,TRBJ2-7,12,TRBD2,CASRYWGGEQYF,TGCGCCAGCAGGTATTGGGGGGGCGAGCAGTACTTC
TRBV19,once,TRBJ1-6,16,-,CASSISRATLNSPLHF,TGTGCCAGTAGTATCAGCAGGGCCACCCTTAATTCACCCCTCCACTTT
TRBV5-1,-,TRBJ2-7,15,TRBD2,CASSLRLAGAYEQYF,TGCGCCAGCAGCTTGAGGCTAGCGGGAGCCTACGAGCAGTACTTC
TRBV7-2,-,TRBJ2-3,13,-,CASSFGGTDTQYF,TGTGCCAGCAGCTTTGGCGGCACAGATACGCAGTATTTT
TRBV5-6,-,TRBJ2-7,15,TRBD1,CASSLAGTGAYEQYF,TGTGCCAGCAGCTTGGCCGGGACAGGGGCCTACGAGCAGTACTTC
TRBV28,-,TRBJ2-3,15,-,CASSSSGSSTDTQYF,TGTGCCAGCAGTTCGTCAGGGAGTTCCACAGATACGCAGTATTTT
TRBV29-1,-,TRBJ1-1,14,-,CSVVRQPMNTEAFF,TGCAGCGTTGTGCGACAGCCCATGAACACTGAAGCTTTCTTT
TRBV2,-,TRBJ2-7,12,-,CASRPDSYEQYF,TGTGCCAGCAGGCCGGACAGCTACGAGCAGTACTTC
TRBV19,-,TRBJ2-2,15,-,CASSRDIANTGELFF,TGTGCCAGTAGTAGGGACATTGCGAACACCGGGGAGCTGTTTTTT
TRBV7-9,-,TRBJ1-1,16,TRBD1,CASSDLLRTGNTEAFF,TGTGCCAGCAGCGATCTCTTAAGGACAGGGAACACTGAAGCTTTCTTT
TRBV30,-,TRBJ2-7,16,TRBD1,CAWTNMGGDRAYEQYF,TGTGCCTGGACCAACATGGGTGGGGACAGGGCCTACGAGCAGTACTTC
TRBV18,-,TRBJ2-7,16,-,CASSPPSGGPSYEQYF,TGTGCCAGCTCACCACCGTCGGGCGGCCCTTCCTACGAGCAGTACTTC
TRBV5-1,-,TRBJ1-4,13,TRBD1,CASMGQSNEKLFF,TGCGCCAGCATGGGACAGAGTAATGAAAAACTGTTTTTT
TRBV15,-,TRBJ2-2,16,-,CATSREDSRNTGELFF,TGTGCCACCAGCAGAGAGGATAGCCGGAACACCGGGGAGCTGTTTTTT
TRBV5-4,-,TRBJ2-5,17,TRBD2,CASSPPSLAGVQETQYF,TGTGCCAGCAGCCCCCCCAGCCTAGCGGGGGTTCAAGAGACCCAGTACTTC
TRBV5-4,-,TRBJ2-1,14,TRBD1,CASSLGGQDNEQFF,TGTGCCAGCAGCTTGGGGGGACAGGACAATGAGCAGTTCTTC
TRBV6-5,-,TRBJ2-7,13,TRBD1,CASTSGQPYEQYF,TGTGCCAGCACATCGGGACAGCCATACGAGCAGTACTTC
TRBV28,-,TRBJ2-7,12,-,CASSIRGYEQYF,TGTGCCAGCAGTATTAGGGGTTACGAGCAGTACTTC
TRBV4-1,-,TRBJ2-7,16,TRBD2,CASSQGGLAAYYEQYF,TGCGCCAGCAGCCAAGGAGGACTAGCGGCGTACTACGAGCAGTACTTC
TRBV4-1,-,TRBJ1-5,17,-,CASSQDSGVAANQPQHF,TGCGCCAGCAGCCAAGATTCGGGGGTAGCCGCCAATCAGCCCCAGCATTTT
TRBV15,-,TRBJ1-4,16,TRBD1,CAISTETGFGNEKLFF,TGTGCCATCAGTACAGAGACAGGGTTCGGTAATGAAAAACTGTTTTTT
TRBV6-1,once,TRBJ1-5,14,TRBD1,CASRDRYSNQPQHF,TGTGCCAGCCGGGACAGATATAGCAATCAGCCCCAGCATTTT
TRBV5-1,-,TRBJ2-5,15,-,CASSSLPGPQETQYF,TGCGCCAGCAGCTCGCTCCCGGGACCACAAGAGACCCAGTACTTC
TRBV18,-,TRBJ1-2,14,-,CASSPMGGDYGYTF,TGTGCCAGCTCACCAATGGGGGGCGACTATGGCTACACCTTC
TRBV18,once,TRBJ2-5,15,TRBD1,CASSTGQGLQETQYF,TGTGCCAGCTCAACCGGACAGGGTTTACAAGAGACCCAGTACTTC
TRBV5-8,-,TRBJ1-2,13,-,CASSRIQSGGYTF,TGTGCCAGCAGCCGTATTCAGTCCGGGGGCTACACCTTC
TRBV4-3,-,TRBJ1-5,15,-,CASSQDRGSWQPQHF,TGCGCCAGCAGCCAAGATCGGGGGTCTTGGCAGCCCCAGCATTTT
TRBV18,-,TRBJ2-5,14,TRBD2,CASSPVARGETQYF,TGTGCCAGCTCACCCGTTGCGCGGGGGGAGACCCAGTACTTC
TRBV7-8,-,TRBJ1-3,16,-,CASSTSGGASGNTIYF,TGTGCCAGCAGCACAAGCGGGGGGGCGTCGGGAAACACCATATATTTT
TRBV20-1,-,TRBJ2-7,11,TRBD1,CSVKGAEEQYF,TGCAGTGTTAAGGGGGCTGAAGAGCAGTACTTC
TRBV28,-,TRBJ2-1,15,-,CASSFDWSSYNEQFF,TGTGCCAGCAGTTTTGACTGGAGCTCCTACAATGAGCAGTTCTTC
TRBV4-1,-,TRBJ2-3,19,TRBD2,CASSQGREFSGGPRSKSYF,TGCGCCAGCAGCCAAGGCAGGGAGTTTAGCGGGGGGCCCCGGTCGAAATCGTATTTT
TRBV7-9,-,TRBJ2-5,13,TRBD2,CASSRGVEETQYF,TGTGCCAGCAGCCGGGGGGTGGAAGAGACCCAGTACTTC
TRBV11-1,-,TRBJ2-5,13,-,CASSSDLQETQYF,TGTGCCAGCAGCTCGGACTTGCAAGAGACCCAGTACTTC
TRBV19,-,TRBJ2-6,17,TRBD1,CASISSEGALGANVLTF,TGTGCCAGTATTTCGTCTGAGGGGGCTCTTGGGGCCAACGTCCTGACTTTC